This T cell receptor (beta chain) was captured in a study of Graves' ophthalmopathy and Graves' hyperthyroidism. Transcripts of RNA were the source for amplifying TCR beta CDR3 regions. First-round RT-PCR with HTBI primers preceded a second-round multiplex PCR. TCRdb re-analysed the multiplex PCR reads in MiXCR, keeping a single row per CDR3 protein. This sample has about 400,000 distinct CDR3 sequences, with around 18% found just once. Trimming shortened V by 6 bases and J by 9 bases, and 15 bases separated the two germline ends. The CDR3 extends over 14 amino acids. The clonotype originates from a woman under 30 with Graves' ophthalmopathy. What was sequenced was peripheral blood. This chain connects TRBV12-3 or TRBV12-4 to TRBJ1-6, with D possibly being TRBD1 (6 bases). The CDR3 region has the DNA TGTGCCAGCAGACCCGGACAGCGTCGTTCACCCCTCCACTTT. Translation: CASRPGQRRSPLHF.